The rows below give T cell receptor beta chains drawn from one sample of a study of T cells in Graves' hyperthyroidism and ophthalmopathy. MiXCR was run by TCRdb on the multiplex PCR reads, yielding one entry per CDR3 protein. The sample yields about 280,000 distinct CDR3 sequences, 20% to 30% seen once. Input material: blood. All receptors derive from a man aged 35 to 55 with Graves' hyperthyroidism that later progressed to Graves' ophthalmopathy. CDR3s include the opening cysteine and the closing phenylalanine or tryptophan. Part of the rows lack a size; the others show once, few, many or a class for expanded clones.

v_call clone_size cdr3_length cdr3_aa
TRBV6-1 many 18 CASSEAAPRLAGTDTQYF
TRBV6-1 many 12 CASTSIQETRYF
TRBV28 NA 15 CASSLSGTTSYEQYF
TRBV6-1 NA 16 CASSRDNGRGTGELFF
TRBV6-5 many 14 CASSRLGQGDEQYF
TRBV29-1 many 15 CSFAPGTGGSYEQYF
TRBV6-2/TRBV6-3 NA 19 CASSYYTPWVPFFNTEAFF
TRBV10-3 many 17 CAISESEGALGQETQYF
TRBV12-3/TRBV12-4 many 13 CASSKGQGDEQYF
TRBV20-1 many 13 CSVGENSNQPQHF
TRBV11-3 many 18 CASSLLPWGFKYSYEQYF
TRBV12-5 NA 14 CASGSGESLGGYTF
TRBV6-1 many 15 CASSEAGAGGQPQHF